Below, one T cell receptor beta chain is given with its context. TCR beta CDR3 sequences were amplified from RNA transcripts. With the HTBI primer set, the TCR CDR3 went through a first round of RT-PCR. TCRdb ran MiXCR on the multiplex PCR reads and lists one entry per CDR3 protein. The table lists hundreds of thousands of distinct CDR3 sequences, about 20% of them singletons, with around a third in the top ten. V dropped 11 bases and J dropped 1; count of bases not matched to a gene: 10. Germline V CDR1 and CDR2: MNHEY, SVGEGT. This CDR3 has 15 amino acids. This sample stems from a study of T cells in Graves' hyperthyroidism and ophthalmopathy. As for the study in general: Initial diagnosis, before any treatment, was when peripheral blood was collected.

The clonotype originates from a man aged 25-40 years with Graves' ophthalmopathy. The material sequenced was blood. This chain uses TRBV6-2 or TRBV6-3 with TRBJ2-2; 7 positions agree with TRBD1. The CDR3 DNA follows: TGTGCCTCCAGCCAGGGACAGCAGAACACCGGGGAGCTGTTTTTT. Translating gives CASSQGQQNTGELFF.